These 24 T cell receptor beta chains share one sample of origin, sequenced in a study of CD4+ T cells in melanoma. The repertoire was sequenced with immunoSEQ multiplex PCR; TCRdb's copy has only in-frame clones and lacks some. The sample has about 110,000 clones; about 90% are singletons. Sample: peripheral blood. The receptors stem from a human donor with melanoma.

The genes are TRBV27 and TRBJ1-3, with TRBD1 as a possible D gene (5 bases). With 5 bases removed from V and 4 bases from J, the gap between germline ends came to 9 bases. Germline lookup yields CDR1 MNHEY and CDR2 SMNVEV (reference sequence). CDR3 length: 13 amino acids. DNA for the CDR3: TGTGCCAGCAGTCCAGGGAAAGGAAACACCATATATTTT. Translation: CASSPGKGNTIYF.

This clone was counted a single time. The chain combines TRBV7-3 with TRBJ1-2; 7 positions match TRBD1. J was trimmed by 9 bases and V by 5 bases; bases with no gene match: 6. The CDR3 spans 12 residues. Germline V gene data show CDR1 as SGHTA and CDR2 as FQGTGA. DNA for the CDR3: TGTGCCAGCAGCGGGAACAGGGGACGCTACACCTTC. It specifies CASSGNRGRYTF.

The genes are TRBV28 and TRBJ1-5, with D unclear. Germline V lookup: CDR1 MDHEN, CDR2 SYDVKM. With 2 bases removed from V and 3 bases from J, the gap between germline ends came to 2 bases. This CDR3 region has 12 residues. The CDR3 nucleotides are TGTGCCAGCAGTTTAGCCAATCAGCCCCAGCATTTT. This encodes CASSLANQPQHF. Full variable domain (remainder filled in from reference TRBV28 and TRBJ1-5): DVKVTQSSRYLVKRTGEKVFLECVQDMDHENMFWYRQDPGLGLRLIYFSYDVKMKEKGDIPEGYSVSREKKERFSLILESASTNQTSMYLCASSLANQPQHFGDGTRLSIL.

The chain is built from TRBV7-6 and TRBJ2-3; D unclear. Trimming cost V 5 bases and J 3 bases, with 12 bases left between them. CDR3 length: 14 residues. CDR1 is SGHVS and CDR2 is FNYEAQ in the germline V gene. CDR3 in amino acids: CASSPLSNTDTQYF. CDR3 bases: TGTGCCAGCAGCCCCCTCTCTAATACAGATACGCAGTATTTT.

V and J are TRBV29-1 and TRBJ1-4, with a weak D call TRBD1 (5 bases). Per the germline V gene, CDR1 is SQVTM and CDR2 is ANQGSEA. CDR3 size: 13 residues. V dropped 6 bases and J dropped 8 bases, with 16 bases sitting between them. The CDR3 is CSVEMGGEEKLFF. Written as DNA, the CDR3 is TGCAGCGTCGAAATGGGGGGTGAAGAAAAACTGTTTTTT.

This clone was seen just once. The CDR3 spells CASSDPGGGEQYF. The CDR3, as DNA: TGCGCCAGCAGCGACCCAGGGGGCGGCGAGCAGTACTTC. This chain uses TRBV5-1 with TRBJ2-7; 8 bases match TRBD1. Trimming at V came to 4 bases and at J to 6 bases, leaving 6 bases not matched to a gene. The CDR3 length is 13 residues. CDR1 is SGHRS and CDR2 is YFSETQ in the germline V gene.

The gene calls are TRBV25-1 and TRBJ1-2; D may be TRBD1 (6 bases). This CDR3 region has 14 residues. Per germline, CDR1 MGHDK and CDR2 SYGVNS. The V gene lost 4 bases and the J gene lost 4 bases, with 13 bases spanning the gap. CDR3 nucleotides: TGTGCCAGCAGTGCCCCAGGGGAATCCTATGGCTACACCTTC. Amino acid sequence: CASSAPGESYGYTF.

This CDR3 is CASSPGLIYEQYF. The CDR3 DNA reads as TGTGCCAGCAGTCCCGGGTTAATCTACGAGCAGTACTTC. The V call is TRBV28, the J call TRBJ2-7; D ambiguous. Trimming pared 5 bases from V and 3 bases from J, leaving 11 bases between. CDR1 is MDHEN and CDR2 is SYDVKM in the germline V gene. The CDR3 length is 13 residues.

The rearrangement joins TRBV4-3 to TRBJ1-1; TRBD1 matches at 8 bases. The CDR3 sequence is 16 residues long. After removal of 0 bases from V and 5 bases from J, the junction contained 8 bases not matched to a gene. Looked up from germline, CDR1 is LGHNA and CDR2 is YSLEER. The CDR3 nucleotides read TGCGCCAGCAGCCAAGATCGGGCAGGGGGCCTAACTGAAGCTTTCTTT. Its translation: CASSQDRAGGLTEAFF.

The chain combines TRBV2 with TRBJ1-1; unclear D gene. Trimming removed 4 bases from V and 4 bases from J, with 10 bases in between. Per the germline V gene, CDR1 is SNHLY and CDR2 is FYNNEI. This CDR3 is 13 amino acids long. This CDR3 is CASSGHWGTEAFF. DNA for the CDR3: TGTGCCAGCAGTGGACATTGGGGCACTGAAGCTTTCTTT. Complete variable domain (other parts from reference TRBV2 and TRBJ1-1): EPEVTQTPSHQVTQMGQEVILRCVPISNHLYFYWYRQILGQKVEFLVSFYNNEISEKSEIFDDQFSVERPDGSNFTLKIRSTKLEDSAMYFCASSGHWGTEAFFGQGTRLTVV.

This sequence joins TRBV29-1 and TRBJ2-7; no definite D call. The V gene's germline CDR1 is SQVTM and CDR2 ANQGSEA. V gave up 4 bases and J gave up 0 bases, with 4 bases separating them. The CDR3 totals 11 residues. CDR3: CSVVSSYEQYF. CDR3 nucleotides: TGCAGCGTTGTAAGCTCCTACGAGCAGTACTTC.

The V and J genes are TRBV11-1 and TRBJ2-5; 7 bases align to TRBD1. Germline V lookup: CDR1 SGHAT, CDR2 FQDESV (reference sequence). CDR3 length: 14 amino acids. V lost 1 base, J lost 7 bases, and 6 bases stayed unmatched. In DNA form, the CDR3 reads TGTGCCAGCAGCTTAGGCGGATCAGGGGGGACCCAGTACTTC. It codes for CASSLGGSGGTQYF.

This chain links TRBV7-2 with TRBJ1-2; D is possibly TRBD1 (6 bases). Germline V gene lookup returns CDR1 SGHTA and CDR2 FQGNSA. Trimming cost V 5 bases and J 2 bases, with 18 bases left between them. The CDR3 has 16 amino acids. Here the CDR3 DNA reads TGTGCCAGCAGCCCGGGGGCCACCAGGGGAAACTATGGCTACACCTTC. Protein: CASSPGATRGNYGYTF. The full variable domain, in which reference TRBV7-2 and TRBJ1-2 provide the parts outside the CDR3, is GAGVSQSPSNKVTEKGKDVELRCDPISGHTALYWYRQSLGQGLEFLIYFQGNSAPDKSGLPSDRFSAERTGGSVSTLTIQRTQQEDSAVYLCASSPGATRGNYGYTFGSGTRLTVV.

This clone was seen a single time. J is TRBJ2-1 and V is TRBV2; 8 nucleotides line up with TRBD2. Germline V gene data show CDR1 as SNHLY and CDR2 as FYNNEI. Losses at the gene ends were 6 bases for V and 5 bases for J; bases not matched to a gene: 15. The CDR3 is 17 residues long. CDR3 DNA sequence: TGTGCCAGCAGGGTAGCGGGGAACCGACTCGGCCACAATGAGCAGTTCTTC. This gives the protein CASRVAGNRLGHNEQFF.

CDR3 in amino acids: CATGGREGEQFF. The CDR3 nucleotides read TGTGCCACCGGGGGGCGGGAGGGCGAGCAGTTCTTC. The V call is TRBV10-3, the J call TRBJ2-1, with 9 bases fitting TRBD2. Trimming at V came to 10 bases and at J to 10 bases, leaving 8 bases not matched to a gene. Germline lookup yields CDR1 ENHRY and CDR2 SYGVKD. The CDR3 runs 12 residues.

The table lists this clone with a count of one. This chain uses TRBV27 with TRBJ1-4; TRBD1 matches 10 bases. After removal of 5 bases from V and 8 bases from J, the junction contained 11 bases not matched to a gene. Looked up from germline, CDR1 is MNHEY and CDR2 is SMNVEV (reference sequence). This CDR3 is built from 16 residues. CDR3 protein: CASSPSTGGDLEKLFF. In DNA form, the CDR3 reads TGTGCCAGCAGTCCCTCGACAGGGGGCGATTTGGAAAAACTGTTTTTT.

The V call is TRBV5-1, the J call TRBJ2-3; D uncertain. There are 13 residues in the CDR3. Germline V gene sequence: CDR1 SGHRS, CDR2 YFSETQ. V was shortened by 5 bases and J by 2 bases, with 9 bases between the two germline ends. The CDR3: CASSISYTDTQYF. In DNA form, the CDR3 reads TGCGCCAGCAGTATTAGCTACACAGATACGCAGTATTTT.

V usage is TRBV28 and J usage is TRBJ2-2; 8 positions agree with TRBD2. Germline V gene sequence: CDR1 MDHEN, CDR2 SYDVKM. The ends lost 3 bases at V and 2 bases at J; junction bases unmatched: 8. The CDR3 extends over 17 amino acids. The CDR3 DNA reads as TGTGCCAGCAGTTTCTCTAGAGCGGGGGCAAACACCGGGGAGCTGTTTTTT. Protein: CASSFSRAGANTGELFF.

V is TRBV18 and J is TRBJ2-5; perhaps TRBD1 as D (5 bases). This CDR3 has 13 residues. Deletions cut 2 bases from V and 6 bases from J, with 10 bases between. From germline, CDR1 is KGHSH and CDR2 LQKENI. The CDR3 sequence is CASSPGLGQTQYF. The CDR3 DNA is TGTGCCAGCTCACCAGGTCTGGGGCAGACCCAGTACTTC.

The rearrangement joins TRBV7-2 to TRBJ2-5, with D possibly TRBD1 on 5 matching bases. V was cut by 1 base and J by 3 bases, with 12 bases left in between. This CDR3 contains 15 residues. Looked up from germline, CDR1 is SGHTA and CDR2 is FQGNSA. DNA of the CDR3: TGTGCCAGCAGCTTAGTTGGGGCTTGGAAAGAGACCCAGTACTTC. Its translation: CASSLVGAWKETQYF.

The chain carries TRBV9 and TRBJ2-3; 14 bases are shared with TRBD2. Germline trimming cut 0 bases from V and 2 bases from J; bases unmatched to any gene: 23. The germline V gene encodes CDR1 SGDLS and CDR2 YYNGEE. This CDR3 contains 24 residues. The chain's CDR3 is CASSVDGETGGSGLAGAPTDTQYF. In nucleotides, the CDR3 is TGTGCCAGCAGCGTAGATGGTGAGACAGGGGGCTCGGGACTAGCGGGAGCCCCCACAGATACGCAGTATTTT.

This clone was seen a single time. This chain uses TRBV28 with TRBJ2-7, with D possibly matching TRBD2 (5 bases). Trimming took 5 bases from V and 12 from J, leaving 17 bases between them. The germline CDR1 and CDR2 sequences are MDHEN and SYDVKM. The CDR3 consists of 12 residues. The CDR3 is CASSPSFGRGYF. The CDR3, as DNA: TGTGCCAGCAGTCCCTCGTTTGGGAGAGGGTACTTC.

V is TRBV11-2 and J is TRBJ1-2; 9 nucleotides match TRBD1. Germline V CDR1 and CDR2: SGHAT, FQNNGV. Germline trimming cut 5 bases from V and 5 bases from J; bases unmatched to any gene: 18. This CDR3 has 18 residues. The DNA of the CDR3 is TGTGCCAGCAGCATGCAGACAGGGGGTTGGTTTATGGCTTATGGCTACACCTTC. Encoded protein: CASSMQTGGWFMAYGYTF.

The V and J genes are TRBV6-5 and TRBJ2-5; D is perhaps TRBD1 (6 bases). With the DNA end fitting TRBJ2-7 better, the J assignment may be wrong. This CDR3 contains 15 residues. Germline V gene sequence: CDR1 MNHEY, CDR2 SVGAGI. The CDR3 protein is CASSYRLGHLYEQYF. CDR3 nucleotide sequence: TGTGCCAGCAGTTACAGATTGGGACACCTCTACGAGCAGTACTTC.